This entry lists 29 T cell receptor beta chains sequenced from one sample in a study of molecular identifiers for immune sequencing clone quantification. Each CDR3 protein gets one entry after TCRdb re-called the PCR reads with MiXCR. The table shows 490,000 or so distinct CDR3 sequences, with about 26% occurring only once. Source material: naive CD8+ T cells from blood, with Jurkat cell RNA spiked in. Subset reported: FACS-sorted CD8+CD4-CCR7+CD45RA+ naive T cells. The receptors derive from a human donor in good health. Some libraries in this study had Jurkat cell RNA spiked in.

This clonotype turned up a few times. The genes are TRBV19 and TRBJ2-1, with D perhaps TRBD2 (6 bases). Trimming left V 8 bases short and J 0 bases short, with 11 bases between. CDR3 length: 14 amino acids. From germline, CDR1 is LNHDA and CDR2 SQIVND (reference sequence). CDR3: CASSRDFSYNEQFF. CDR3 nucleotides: TGTGCCAGTTCCCGGGACTTCTCCTACAATGAGCAGTTCTTC. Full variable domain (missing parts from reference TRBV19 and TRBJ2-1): DGGITQSPKYLFRKEGQNVTLSCEQNLNHDAMYWYRQDPGQGLRLIYYSQIVNDFQKGDIAEGYSVSREKKESFPLTVTSAQKNPTAFYLCASSRDFSYNEQFFGPGTRLTVL.

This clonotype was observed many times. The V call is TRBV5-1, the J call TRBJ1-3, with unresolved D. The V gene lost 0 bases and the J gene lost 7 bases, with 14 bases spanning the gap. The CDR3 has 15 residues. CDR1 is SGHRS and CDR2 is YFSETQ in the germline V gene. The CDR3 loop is CASSLGPRTINTIYF. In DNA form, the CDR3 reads TGCGCCAGCAGCTTGGGACCACGGACCATCAACACCATATATTTT.

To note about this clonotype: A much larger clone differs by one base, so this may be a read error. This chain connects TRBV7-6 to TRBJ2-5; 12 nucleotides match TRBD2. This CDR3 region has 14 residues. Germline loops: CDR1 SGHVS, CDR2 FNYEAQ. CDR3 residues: CASSQLAGGETQHF. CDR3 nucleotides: TGTGCCAGCAGCCAACTAGCGGGAGGAGAGACCCAGCACTTC.

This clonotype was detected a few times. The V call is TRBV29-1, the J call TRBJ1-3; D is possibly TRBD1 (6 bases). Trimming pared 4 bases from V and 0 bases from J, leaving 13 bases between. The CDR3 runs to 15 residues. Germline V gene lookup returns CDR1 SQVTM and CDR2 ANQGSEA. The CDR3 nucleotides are TGCAGCGTTGCAGGGGCTTACGACTCTGGAAACACCATATATTTT. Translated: CSVAGAYDSGNTIYF.

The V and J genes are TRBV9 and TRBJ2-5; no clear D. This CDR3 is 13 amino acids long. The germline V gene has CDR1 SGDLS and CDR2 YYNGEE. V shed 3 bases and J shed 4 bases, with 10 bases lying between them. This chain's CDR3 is CASSDSLRETQYF. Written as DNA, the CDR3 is TGTGCCAGCAGCGACAGCCTCCGAGAGACCCAGTACTTC.

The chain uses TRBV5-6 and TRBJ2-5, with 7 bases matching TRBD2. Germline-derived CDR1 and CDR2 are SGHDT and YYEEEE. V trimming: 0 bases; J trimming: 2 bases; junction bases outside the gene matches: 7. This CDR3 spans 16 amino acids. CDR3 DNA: TGTGCCAGCAGCTTGGACACTAGCGAGAGGCAAGAGACCCAGTACTTC. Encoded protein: CASSLDTSERQETQYF.

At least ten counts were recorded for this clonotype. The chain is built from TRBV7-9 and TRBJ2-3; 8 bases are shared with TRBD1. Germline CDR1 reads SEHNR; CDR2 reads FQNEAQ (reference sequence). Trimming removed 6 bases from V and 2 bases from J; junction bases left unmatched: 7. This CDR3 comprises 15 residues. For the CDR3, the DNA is TGTGCCAGCAGGCGGACAGGGTCCCTCACAGATACGCAGTATTTT. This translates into CASRRTGSLTDTQYF.

CDR3 sequence: CASSSPGRRNEKLFF. The CDR3 bases are TGTGCCAGCAGCTCGCCAGGACGCCGTAATGAAAAACTGTTTTTT. The chain combines TRBV11-2 with TRBJ1-4; unclear D gene. The V gene lost 4 bases and the J gene lost 4 bases, with 13 bases spanning the gap. Germline V gene sequence: CDR1 SGHAT, CDR2 FQNNGV. This CDR3 spans 15 amino acids.

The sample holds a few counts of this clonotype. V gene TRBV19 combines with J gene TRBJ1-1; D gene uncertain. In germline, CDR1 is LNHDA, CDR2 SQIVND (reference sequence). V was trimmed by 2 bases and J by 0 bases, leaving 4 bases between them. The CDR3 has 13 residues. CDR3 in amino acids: CASSIMMNTEAFF. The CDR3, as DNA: TGTGCCAGTAGTATAATGATGAACACTGAAGCTTTCTTT. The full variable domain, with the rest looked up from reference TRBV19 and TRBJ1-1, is DGGITQSPKYLFRKEGQNVTLSCEQNLNHDAMYWYRQDPGQGLRLIYYSQIVNDFQKGDIAEGYSVSREKKESFPLTVTSAQKNPTAFYLCASSIMMNTEAFFGQGTRLTVV.

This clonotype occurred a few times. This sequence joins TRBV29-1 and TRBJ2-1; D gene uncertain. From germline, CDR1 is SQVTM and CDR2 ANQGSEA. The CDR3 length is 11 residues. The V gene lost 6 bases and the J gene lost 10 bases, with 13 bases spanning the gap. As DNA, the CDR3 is TGCAGCGTCGAACAGTGGCAGGAGCAGTTCTTC. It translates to CSVEQWQEQFF.

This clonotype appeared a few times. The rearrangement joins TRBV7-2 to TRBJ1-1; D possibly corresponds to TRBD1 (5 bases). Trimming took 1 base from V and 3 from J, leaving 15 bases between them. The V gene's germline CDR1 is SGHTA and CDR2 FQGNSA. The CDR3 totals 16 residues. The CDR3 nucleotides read TGTGCCAGCAGCTTAGTCGGTTGGGGGGTGGACACTGAAGCTTTCTTT. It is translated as CASSLVGWGVDTEAFF.

The CDR3 nucleotides read TGTGCCAGCAGCCCCCGGACTAGCGGGCTCCGGGTAGAGCAGTACTTC. Protein product: CASSPRTSGLRVEQYF. This rearrangement joins TRBV13 to TRBJ2-7, with 11 bases aligning to TRBD2. This CDR3 has 16 amino acids. V was clipped by 5 bases and J by 7 bases; unmatched bases: 13. Germline V gene lookup returns CDR1 PRHDT and CDR2 FYEKMQ (reference sequence).

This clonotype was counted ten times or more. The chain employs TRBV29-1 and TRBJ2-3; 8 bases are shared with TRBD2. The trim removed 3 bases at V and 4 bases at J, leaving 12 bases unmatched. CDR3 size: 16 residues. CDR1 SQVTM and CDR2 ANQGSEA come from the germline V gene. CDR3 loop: CSVEFVSGLVADTQYF. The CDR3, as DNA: TGCAGCGTTGAGTTTGTCTCGGGACTAGTTGCAGATACGCAGTATTTT.

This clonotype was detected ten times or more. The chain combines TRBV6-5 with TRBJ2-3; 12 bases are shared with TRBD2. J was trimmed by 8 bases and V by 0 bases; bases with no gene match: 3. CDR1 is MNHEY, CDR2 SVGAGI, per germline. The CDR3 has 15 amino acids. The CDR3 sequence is CASSYSGLAGRTQYF. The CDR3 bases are TGTGCCAGCAGTTACTCCGGACTAGCGGGACGTACGCAGTATTTT.

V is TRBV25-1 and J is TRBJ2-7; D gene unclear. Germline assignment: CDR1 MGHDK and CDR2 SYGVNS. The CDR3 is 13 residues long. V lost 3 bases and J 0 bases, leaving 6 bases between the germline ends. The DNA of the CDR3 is TGTGCCAGCAGTGACGACAACTCCTACGAGCAGTACTTC. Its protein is CASSDDNSYEQYF.

The CDR3 spells CASSYARVDGYTF. CDR3 sequence (DNA): TGTGCCAGCAGTTATGCCAGGGTTGATGGCTACACCTTC. The rearrangement joins TRBV6-2 or TRBV6-3 to TRBJ1-2, with D maybe TRBD1 (5 bases). CDR1 and CDR2 from the germline V gene are MNHEY and SVGEGT. V was pared by 3 bases and J by 6 bases, with 11 bases between. The CDR3 length is 13 residues.

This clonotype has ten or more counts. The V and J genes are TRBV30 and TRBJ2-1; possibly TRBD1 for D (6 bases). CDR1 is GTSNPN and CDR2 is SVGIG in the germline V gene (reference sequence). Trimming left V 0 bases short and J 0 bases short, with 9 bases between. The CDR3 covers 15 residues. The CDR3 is CAWSVGGSSYNEQFF. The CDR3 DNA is TGTGCCTGGAGTGTAGGGGGTAGCTCCTACAATGAGCAGTTCTTC.

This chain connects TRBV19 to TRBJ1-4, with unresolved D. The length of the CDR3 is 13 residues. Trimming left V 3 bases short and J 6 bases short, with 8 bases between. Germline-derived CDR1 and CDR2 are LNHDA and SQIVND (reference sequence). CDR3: CASSIVTDEKLFF. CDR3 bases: TGTGCCAGTAGTATTGTGACCGATGAAAAACTGTTTTTT. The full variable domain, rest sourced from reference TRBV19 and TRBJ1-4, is DGGITQSPKYLFRKEGQNVTLSCEQNLNHDAMYWYRQDPGQGLRLIYYSQIVNDFQKGDIAEGYSVSREKKESFPLTVTSAQKNPTAFYLCASSIVTDEKLFFGSGTQLSVL.

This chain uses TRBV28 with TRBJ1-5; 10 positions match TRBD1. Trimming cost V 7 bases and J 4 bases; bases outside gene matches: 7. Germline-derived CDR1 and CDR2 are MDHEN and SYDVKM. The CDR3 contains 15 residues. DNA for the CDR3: TGTGCCAGCACCCCCGTGGGACAGGGGAATCAGCCCCAGCATTTT. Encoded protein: CASTPVGQGNQPQHF.

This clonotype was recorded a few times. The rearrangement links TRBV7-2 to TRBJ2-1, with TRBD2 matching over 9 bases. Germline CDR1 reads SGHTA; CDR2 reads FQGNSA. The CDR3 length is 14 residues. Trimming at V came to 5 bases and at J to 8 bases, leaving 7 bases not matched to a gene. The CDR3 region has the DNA TGTGCCAGCAGCGTACCGGGACTAGCCTATGAGCAGTTCTTC. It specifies CASSVPGLAYEQFF.

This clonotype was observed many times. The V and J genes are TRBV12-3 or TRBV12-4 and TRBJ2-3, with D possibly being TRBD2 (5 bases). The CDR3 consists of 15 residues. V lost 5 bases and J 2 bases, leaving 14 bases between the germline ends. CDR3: CASSTREGITDTQYF. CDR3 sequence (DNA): TGTGCCAGCAGTACGAGGGAAGGTATCACAGATACGCAGTATTTT.

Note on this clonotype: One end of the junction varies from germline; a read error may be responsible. The CDR3 DNA sequence: TGTGGCAGCAGTTTACCCCTCTCCGGGACAGAAAATAACTATGGCTACACCTTC. Its translation: CGSSLPLSGTENNYGYTF. The chain uses TRBV28 and TRBJ1-2; TRBD1 agrees at 7 bases. This CDR3 is 18 amino acids long. Germline CDR1 and CDR2: MDHEN and SYDVKM.

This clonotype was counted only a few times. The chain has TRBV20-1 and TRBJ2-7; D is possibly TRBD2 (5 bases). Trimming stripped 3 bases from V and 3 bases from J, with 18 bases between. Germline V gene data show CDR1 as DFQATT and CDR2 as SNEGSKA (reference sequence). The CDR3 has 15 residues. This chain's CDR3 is CSASLTGSGGYEQYF. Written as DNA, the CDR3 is TGCAGTGCTAGCCTGACTGGGTCAGGAGGCTACGAGCAGTACTTC.

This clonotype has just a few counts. Written as DNA, the CDR3 is TGTGCCAGCAGTGACAGGGGGATTAATTCACCCCTCCACTTT. Its translation is CASSDRGINSPLHF. V gene TRBV2 combines with J gene TRBJ1-6; 7 bases map to TRBD1. V lost 3 bases and J lost 6; bases outside the gene matches: 2. Germline loops: CDR1 SNHLY, CDR2 FYNNEI. The CDR3 is made up of 14 amino acids.

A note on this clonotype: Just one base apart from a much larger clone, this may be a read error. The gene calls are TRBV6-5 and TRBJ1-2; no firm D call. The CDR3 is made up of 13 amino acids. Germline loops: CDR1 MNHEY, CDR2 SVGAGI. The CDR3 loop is CAGSYAGNYGYTF. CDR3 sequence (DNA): TGTGCCGGCAGTTACGCGGGGAACTATGGCTACACCTTC.

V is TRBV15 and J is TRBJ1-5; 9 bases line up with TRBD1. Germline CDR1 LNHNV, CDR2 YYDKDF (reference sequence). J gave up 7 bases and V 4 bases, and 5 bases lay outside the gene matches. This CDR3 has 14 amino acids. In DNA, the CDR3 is TGTGCCACCAGCACTGGGACAGGGTGGCAGCCCCAGCATTTT. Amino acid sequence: CATSTGTGWQPQHF.

CDR3: CASSPRGDRTPYEQYF. The CDR3 DNA follows: TGTGCCAGCAGCCCAAGGGGTGACAGGACACCCTACGAGCAGTACTTC. J is TRBJ2-7 and V is TRBV21-1; no DNA check was done on the table's D call, TRBD1. TRBV21-1 is a recognized pseudogene. The CDR3 spans 16 residues.

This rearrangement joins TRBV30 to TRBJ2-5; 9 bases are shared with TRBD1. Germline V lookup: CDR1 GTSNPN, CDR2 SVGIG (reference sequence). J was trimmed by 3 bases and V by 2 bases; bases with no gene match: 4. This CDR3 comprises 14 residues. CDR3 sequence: CAWSPDRGEETQYF. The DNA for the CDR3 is TGTGCCTGGAGTCCTGACAGGGGGGAAGAGACCCAGTACTTC.

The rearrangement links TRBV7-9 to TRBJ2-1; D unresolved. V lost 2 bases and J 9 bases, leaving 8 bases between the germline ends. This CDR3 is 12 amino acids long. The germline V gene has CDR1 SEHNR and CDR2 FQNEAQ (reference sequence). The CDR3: CASSLIVVEQFF. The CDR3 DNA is TGTGCCAGCAGCTTAATCGTTGTTGAGCAGTTCTTC.